The 4 T cell receptor beta chains in this list originate from one sample, sequenced in a study of T cells in Graves' hyperthyroidism and ophthalmopathy. The investigators amplified TCR beta CDR3 regions from RNA transcripts. TCR CDR3 underwent first-round RT-PCR with the HTBI primer set. TCRdb independently ran MiXCR on the multiplex PCR reads; one entry per CDR3 protein. Of about 250,000 distinct CDR3 sequences in the sample, approximately 23% were seen once. Input material: blood. The receptors shown here come from a middle-aged woman with Graves' ophthalmopathy.

J is TRBJ1-1 and V is TRBV19; D may be TRBD1 (5 bases). The CDR3 consists of 15 residues. In germline, CDR1 is LNHDA, CDR2 SQIVND (reference sequence). Between the trimmed V and J ends, which lost 7 bases and 4 bases, there was a span of 19 bases. The DNA of the CDR3 is TGTGCCAGTACTGGTCCTCGGGGGGTTCGCACTGAAGCTTTCTTT. This gives the protein CASTGPRGVRTEAFF. Using reference TRBV19 and TRBJ1-1 for the parts outside the CDR3, the full variable domain is DGGITQSPKYLFRKEGQNVTLSCEQNLNHDAMYWYRQDPGQGLRLIYYSQIVNDFQKGDIAEGYSVSREKKESFPLTVTSAQKNPTAFYLCASTGPRGVRTEAFFGQGTRLTVV.

This clonotype was observed many times. This chain links TRBV6-5 with TRBJ2-7, with 8 nucleotides matching TRBD2. V gave up 0 bases and J gave up 6 bases; unmatched junction bases: 13. CDR1 and CDR2 (germline): MNHEY, SVGAGI. The length of the CDR3 is 17 residues. This chain's CDR3 is CASSYSLRASGSLEQYF. The CDR3 bases are TGTGCCAGCAGTTACTCACTGAGGGCTAGCGGGTCCCTCGAGCAGTACTTC.

This clonotype was detected ten times or more. The chain joins TRBV28 to TRBJ2-3; 15 nucleotides match TRBD2. Germline assignment: CDR1 MDHEN and CDR2 SYDVKM. Germline trimming cut 3 bases from V and 2 bases from J; bases unmatched to any gene: 6. This CDR3 has 18 residues. CDR3 bases: TGTGCCAGCAGTTTCGGGACTAGCGGGAGGCCTTACACAGATACGCAGTATTTT. This codes for CASSFGTSGRPYTDTQYF. The whole variable domain, filled in from reference TRBV28 and TRBJ2-3, reads DVKVTQSSRYLVKRTGEKVFLECVQDMDHENMFWYRQDPGLGLRLIYFSYDVKMKEKGDIPEGYSVSREKKERFSLILESASTNQTSMYLCASSFGTSGRPYTDTQYFGPGTRLTVL.

This clonotype was found a few times. The chain links TRBV7-9 to TRBJ1-2; D unresolved. Trimming left V 2 bases short and J 7 bases short, with 11 bases between. The CDR3 spans 13 residues. Germline assignment: CDR1 SEHNR and CDR2 FQNEAQ (reference sequence). The CDR3 reads CASSLSRESGYTF. DNA for the CDR3: TGTGCCAGCAGCTTATCTAGGGAGTCTGGCTACACCTTC.